This is a list of T cell receptor beta chains from one sample in a study of shared clonotypes between healthy human individuals. The method was immunoSEQ multiplex PCR; TCRdb's version includes in-frame clones alone and lacks a portion of them. The sample carries 640,000 or so clones, around 72% recorded once. Source material: memory CD4+ T cells sorted from blood. These receptors came from a woman in her 30s in good health. Each CDR3 is given with its conserved first and last residue. The D gene is left open where the match is weak. Clone size, where shown, is once, few, many, or a class for clones that have expanded.

cdr3_nt	cdr3_aa	v_call	j_call	d_call	clone_size
TGCGCCAGCAGCCATGCAGGGACCATCCACACAGATACGCAGTATTTT	CASSHAGTIHTDTQYF	TRBV5-1	TRBJ2-3	.	.
TGTGGCGGGGCAGCAGACTCTGGGGCCAACGTCCTGACTTTC	CGGAADSGANVLTF	TRBV2	TRBJ2-6	.	.
TGTGCCAGCAGCTTGTCGGTCGGAAAGAAGGGGTCCTACGAGCAGTACTTC	CASSLSVGKKGSYEQYF	TRBV5-4	TRBJ2-7	.	.
TGTGCCAGCAGTGAAGTATACGAGCAGTACTTC	CASSEVYEQYF	TRBV2	TRBJ2-7	.	few
TGTGCCTGGAGGGGCGGGAGCGCGGATGAGCAGTTCTTC	CAWRGGSADEQFF	TRBV30	TRBJ2-1	TRBD2	.
TGCGCCAGCAGTAGTTGGGGGGAGGATACGCAGTATTTT	CASSSWGEDTQYF	TRBV10-2	TRBJ2-3	.	many
TGTGCCAGCAGGACAGGGGCCAACACTGAAGCTTTCTTT	CASRTGANTEAFF	TRBV27	TRBJ1-1	TRBD1	.
TGTGCCAGCTTCCCAAGGAATAGCTCCTACAATGAGCAGTTCTTC	CASFPRNSSYNEQFF	TRBV5-4	TRBJ2-1	.	.
TGTGCCAGCAGTCAAGCCCCAGGGTGGGTAATGGAAGAGACCCAGTACTTC	CASSQAPGWVMEETQYF	TRBV27	TRBJ2-5	.	.
TGCGCCAGCAGTAGACAGACCCCCACCGGGGAGCTGTTTTTT	CASSRQTPTGELFF	TRBV10-1	TRBJ2-2	.	.
TGTGCCAGCAGCTTAGAAGGGGGGCGGGAGACCCAGTACTTC	CASSLEGGRETQYF	TRBV7-2	TRBJ2-5	.	.
TGTGCCAGCAGCAAGACTCCGGGACCCCTGCATTTT	CASSKTPGPLHF	TRBV28	TRBJ1-5	.	.
TGTGCCAGCAGCTTTGGGGGATCCACCGGGGAGCTGTTTTTT	CASSFGGSTGELFF	TRBV5-6	TRBJ2-2	.	once
TGTGCCAGCAGCTTGCCCGGACAACACCTCTACGAGCAGTACTTC	CASSLPGQHLYEQYF	TRBV5-6	TRBJ2-7	.	.
TGTGCCACCATGGACGCCGAGCAGTACTTC	CATMDAEQYF	TRBV27	TRBJ2-7	.	once
TGTGCCAGCAGCTTATGGCTAGCGGACTCGAATGAGCAGTTCTTC	CASSLWLADSNEQFF	TRBV7-9	TRBJ2-1	TRBD2	once
TGTGCCAGTAGTGCGGGGGTCTCTGGAAACACCATATATTTT	CASSAGVSGNTIYF	TRBV19	TRBJ1-3	.	.
TGTGCCAGCAGCCGAACCGGGACGACAAACACCGGGGAGCTGTTTTTT	CASSRTGTTNTGELFF	TRBV11-3	TRBJ2-2	.	.
TGTGCCAGCAGAACGGGACTAGCGGAGAACACCGGGGAGCTGTTTTTT	CASRTGLAENTGELFF	TRBV28	TRBJ2-2	TRBD2	.
TGTGCCAGCGAAAACGGGAGAGGATACAATGAGCAGTTCTTC	CASENGRGYNEQFF	TRBV11-2	TRBJ2-1	.	.
TGTGCCAGCAGCTTCAGGGATCCCGGGGAGCTGTTTTTT	CASSFRDPGELFF	TRBV7-6	TRBJ2-2	.	.
TGTGCCAGCAGCTTAGGCCCCGGGACAGGACCCTCCAAAAACACTGAAGCTTTCTTT	CASSLGPGTGPSKNTEAFF	TRBV13	TRBJ1-1	TRBD1	.
TGTGCCAGCAGCTTGGTCCTACTAAACACGTACGAGCAGTACTTC	CASSLVLLNTYEQYF	TRBV7-8	TRBJ2-7	.	.
TGCGCCAGCAGCCAAGGGGATCGGGCATGGGAGACCCAGTACTTC	CASSQGDRAWETQYF	TRBV4-1	TRBJ2-5	.	.
TGTGCCAGCAGTCCCACCGTTGTGTGGACAGGGACTTTCGAGCAGTACTTC	CASSPTVVWTGTFEQYF	TRBV28	TRBJ2-7	TRBD1	.